This T cell receptor beta chain was observed in a study of a mutant IDH1 vaccine in newly diagnosed glioma. Assay used: immunoSEQ multiplex PCR; TCRdb lists only in-frame clones, some missing. Of 85,000 to 100,000 clones in the sample, 70% to 90% were seen once. As to time point: baseline, week 1 (first vaccination visit). Treatment noted: pre-vaccination baseline after standard-of-care therapy. Germline V gives CDR1 SGHTA, CDR2 FQGTGA. Germline trimming cut 5 bases from V and 6 bases from J; bases unmatched to any gene: 9. The CDR3 loop spans 14 amino acids. This clone was seen only once. This sequence originates from a woman in her 50s with glioma. The sample in question was PBMCs, obtained from a glioma patient treated with radiotherapy, temozolomide or both. V usage is TRBV7-3 and J usage is TRBJ2-7; 8 nucleotides line up with TRBD2. Written as DNA, the CDR3 is TGTGCCAGCAGCCGAAGCGGGAGTGGGGGCGAGCAGTACTTC. As protein: CASSRSGSGGEQYF.